This T cell receptor (beta chain) was profiled in a study of CD8 T cells in Susac syndrome. RNA was extracted with the RNeasy kit, and a quantity of about 0.45 to 1 ug was reverse transcribed using random hexamers. The CDR3 of TCR beta was amplified by immunoSEQ multiplex PCR across 54 Vbeta and 13 Jbeta. TCRdb reprocessed the immunoSEQ multiplex PCR reads via MiXCR and lists one record per CDR3 protein. Of around 80,000 distinct CDR3 sequences listed, around 94% are singletons. Controls matched for sex and age were healthy donors. It was negative isolation that provided the CD8+ and CD4+ T cells, whereas TEMRA cells were enriched by FACS. Trimming left V 5 bases short and J 0 bases short, with 11 bases between. This CDR3 region has 15 residues. The germline gives CDR1 MNHEY, CDR2 SMNVEV (reference sequence).

The chain recombines TRBV27 with TRBJ2-1, with D unclear. The source is a human donor in good health. The sequencing sample was made of CD8+ T cells from PBMCs. In nucleotides, the CDR3 is TGTGCCAGCAGTCGCCACGCAAGCTCCTACAATGAGCAGTTCTTC. This encodes CASSRHASSYNEQFF.